This T cell receptor beta chain appears in the sequencing data of a study of chemoradiotherapy in HPV16-positive cancers. This clone came up a few times. Trimming cost V 1 base and J 2 bases; bases outside gene matches: 6. This CDR3 has 16 amino acids. Germline V gene data show CDR1 as MGHRA and CDR2 as YSYEKL. The data were produced by immunoSEQ multiplex PCR, yet TCRdb's version contains in-frame clones alone and is incomplete. Of fewer than 20,000 clones listed, more than 75% are singletons. Repeated repertoire sampling spanned the course of chemoradiotherapy. The specimen was taken from a patient who underwent chemoradiotherapy. The sequence derives from a human donor with HPV-associated anogenital cancer. The genes are TRBV4-1 and TRBJ2-7; 9 bases match TRBD1. In nucleotides, the CDR3 is TGCGCCAGCAGCCAAGTATCCGGGACAGGGACCTACGAGCAGTACTTC. Its protein product is CASSQVSGTGTYEQYF.